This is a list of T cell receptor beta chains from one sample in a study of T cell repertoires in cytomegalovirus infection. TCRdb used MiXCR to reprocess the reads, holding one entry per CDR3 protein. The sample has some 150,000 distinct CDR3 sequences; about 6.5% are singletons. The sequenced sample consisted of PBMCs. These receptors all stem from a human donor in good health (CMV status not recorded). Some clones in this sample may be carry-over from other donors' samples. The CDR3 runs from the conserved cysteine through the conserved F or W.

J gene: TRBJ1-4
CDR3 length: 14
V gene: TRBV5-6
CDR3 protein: CASTRDRVREKLFF

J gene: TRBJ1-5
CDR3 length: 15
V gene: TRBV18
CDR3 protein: CASSPAGQRNQPQHF

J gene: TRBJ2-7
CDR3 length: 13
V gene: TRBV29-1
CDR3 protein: CSVEGQGGYEQYF

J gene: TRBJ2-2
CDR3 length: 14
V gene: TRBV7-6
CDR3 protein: CASSLALTPGELFF

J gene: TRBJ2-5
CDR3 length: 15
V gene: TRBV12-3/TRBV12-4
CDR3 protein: CASRTQGLTGETQYF

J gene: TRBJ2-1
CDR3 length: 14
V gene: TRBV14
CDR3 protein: CASSQSGGHNEQFF

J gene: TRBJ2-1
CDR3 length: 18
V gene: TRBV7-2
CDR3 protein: CASSKPFDGLAGGNEQFF

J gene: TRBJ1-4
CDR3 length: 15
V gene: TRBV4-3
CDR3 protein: CASSQEDRVREKLFF

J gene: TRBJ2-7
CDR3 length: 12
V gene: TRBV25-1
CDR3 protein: CASSDDYYEQYF

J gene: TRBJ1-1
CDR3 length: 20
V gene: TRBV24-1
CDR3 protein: CATSDPRGFRPGEMNTEAFF

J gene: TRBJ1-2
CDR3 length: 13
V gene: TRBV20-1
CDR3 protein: CSALGGLDYGYTF

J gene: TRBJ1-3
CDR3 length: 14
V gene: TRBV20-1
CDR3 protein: CSASFSPAGNTIYF

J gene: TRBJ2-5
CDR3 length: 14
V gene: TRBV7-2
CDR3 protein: CASSLGARLETQYF

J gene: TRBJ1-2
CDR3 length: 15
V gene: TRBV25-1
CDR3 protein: CASSALTGTGGGYTF

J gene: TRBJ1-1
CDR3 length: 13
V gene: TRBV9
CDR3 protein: CASSVQGDTEAFF

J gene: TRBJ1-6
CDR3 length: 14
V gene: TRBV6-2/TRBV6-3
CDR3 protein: CASNPAGNNSPLHF

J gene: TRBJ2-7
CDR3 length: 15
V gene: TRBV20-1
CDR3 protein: CSARVGLAGGHEQYF

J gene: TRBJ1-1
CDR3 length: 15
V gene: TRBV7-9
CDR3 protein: CASSPSGLLMFLAFF

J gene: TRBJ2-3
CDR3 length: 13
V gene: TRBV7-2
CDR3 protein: CASSPSLGDTQYF

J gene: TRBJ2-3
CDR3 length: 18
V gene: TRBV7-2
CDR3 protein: CASSLASSGTGGTDTQYF

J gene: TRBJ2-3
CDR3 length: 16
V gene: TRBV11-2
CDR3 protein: CASSELRGRTTDTQYF

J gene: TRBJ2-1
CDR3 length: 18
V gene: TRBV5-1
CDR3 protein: CASSLLTSGGISYNEQFF